These 11 T cell receptor beta chains came from one sample sequenced in a study of blood T cells in healthy people across ages. Combining a sample-barcoded 5' primer with a J-beta primer mix, a second PCR ran for 7 to 11 cycles. Using its own MiXCR run on the 5' RACE reads, TCRdb lists one record per CDR3 protein. This table has 1.5 million to 2 million distinct CDR3 sequences, about 35% appearing once. Sequencing was done on a sample of blood. The receptors originated from a woman in her thirties in good health.

The chain uses TRBV30 and TRBJ2-1; 7 bases fit TRBD1. Germline-derived CDR1 and CDR2 are GTSNPN and SVGIG (reference sequence). V shed 3 bases, J shed 0 bases, and the junction held 8 bases outside the gene matches. The CDR3 covers 16 residues. CDR3 in DNA: TGTGCCTGGAGCCAAATGGACAGGAGCTCCTACAATGAGCAGTTCTTC. This translates into CAWSQMDRSSYNEQFF.

This clonotype was recorded a few times. The rearrangement uses TRBV4-2 and TRBJ1-1, with TRBD1 matching 10 bases. The CDR3 extends over 14 amino acids. CDR1 and CDR2 from the germline V gene are LGHNA and YNFKEQ. Unmatched junction bases numbered 0, after V lost 1 base and J lost 4 bases. The chain's CDR3 is CASSQGDRGTEAFF. The CDR3 DNA follows: TGTGCCAGCAGCCAAGGGGACAGGGGCACTGAAGCTTTCTTT.

This chain uses TRBV9 with TRBJ2-5; the match to TRBD2 covers 8 bases. The junction had 5 bases not matched to a gene; V was cut back by 3 bases and J by 1 base. Germline CDR1 and CDR2: SGDLS and YYNGEE. The CDR3 loop spans 15 amino acids. The CDR3 DNA reads TGTGCCAGCAGCGCGGGGGGGGGCAGCCAAGAGACCCAGTACTTC. The encoded protein is CASSAGGGSQETQYF.

In this sample, this clonotype turned up a few times. The chain uses TRBV12-3 or TRBV12-4 and TRBJ2-7; D perhaps matches TRBD2 (6 bases). The CDR3 has 12 amino acids. V was trimmed by 6 bases and J by 7 bases, leaving 13 bases between them. CDR3 residues: CASREGLGEQYF. In DNA, the CDR3 is TGTGCCAGCAGGGAGGGGCTGGGTGAGCAGTACTTC.

J is TRBJ2-5 and V is TRBV12-3 or TRBV12-4; 10 positions agree with TRBD2. The ends lost 4 bases at V and 3 bases at J; junction bases unmatched: 5. CDR3 length: 15 amino acids. The CDR3 sequence: CASSSERGGKETQYF. Here the CDR3 DNA reads TGTGCCAGCAGTTCCGAGCGGGGGGGTAAAGAGACCCAGTACTTC.

This clonotype was seen a handful of times. This chain links TRBV6-1 with TRBJ1-2; 8 positions agree with TRBD1. Germline V gene lookup returns CDR1 MNHNS and CDR2 SASEGT. Unmatched junction bases numbered 3, after V lost 2 bases and J lost 4 bases. This CDR3 has 14 residues. For the CDR3, the DNA is TGTGCCAGCAGTGAATCGGGGACAGGCTATGGCTACACCTTC. It encodes CASSESGTGYGYTF.

This clonotype has a count of ten or more. The CDR3 loop is CSARVSGGGRTDTQYF. In DNA, the CDR3 is TGCAGTGCTAGAGTATCTGGCGGGGGGCGCACAGATACGCAGTATTTT. This chain links TRBV20-1 with TRBJ2-3; the match to TRBD2 covers 8 bases. Germline V lookup: CDR1 DFQATT, CDR2 SNEGSKA (reference sequence). The CDR3 contains 16 residues. V dropped 1 base and J dropped 1; count of bases not matched to a gene: 7.

In its sample, this clonotype was seen a few times. This chain connects TRBV4-1 to TRBJ1-4, with a possible D match to TRBD1 (5 bases). V lost 0 bases and J lost 12, with 5 bases in between. Germline CDR1 MGHRA, CDR2 YSYEKL. The CDR3 spans 11 residues. As DNA, the CDR3 is TGCGCCAGCAGCCAAGAACAGGAACTGTTTTTT. Protein: CASSQEQELFF.

The V call is TRBV15, the J call TRBJ2-1, with 7 nucleotides matching TRBD2. This CDR3 contains 16 residues. The trim removed 0 bases at V and 3 bases at J, leaving 5 bases unmatched. CDR1 and CDR2 (germline): LNHNV, YYDKDF (reference sequence). CDR3 residues: CATSREWAGVYNEQFF. CDR3 in DNA: TGTGCCACCAGCAGAGAGTGGGCGGGAGTCTACAATGAGCAGTTCTTC.

The table lists this clonotype with a few counts. The chain uses TRBV4-1 and TRBJ2-5; D is undetermined. Trimming removed 3 bases from V and 1 base from J, with 9 bases in between. The CDR3 length is 14 residues. Germline V lookup: CDR1 MGHRA, CDR2 YSYEKL. DNA for the CDR3: TGCGCCAGCAGCCAGGTCTTGGCCCAAGAGACCCAGTACTTC. It encodes CASSQVLAQETQYF.

The sample holds a few counts of this clonotype. The rearrangement joins TRBV5-6 to TRBJ1-2; 12 bases match TRBD1. CDR3 length: 13 amino acids. CDR1 and CDR2 (germline): SGHDT, YYEEEE. Germline trimming cut 3 bases from V and 12 bases from J; bases unmatched to any gene: 6. The CDR3 loop is CASSWGDRGRDTF. The DNA of the CDR3 is TGTGCCAGCAGCTGGGGGGACAGGGGGCGCGACACCTTC.